The TCR beta chain described here comes from a study of PD-L1 blockade in urothelial cancer. The CDR3 spans 16 residues. CDR1 and CDR2 (germline): LNHNV, YYDKDF (reference sequence). V dropped 3 bases and J dropped 1; count of bases not matched to a gene: 8. Sequenced by immunoSEQ multiplex PCR; TCRdb stores in-frame clones only, minus some. Seen here are under 50,000 clones, roughly 90% observed once, and the top ten hold roughly 24%. Time point specified: peripheral blood 6 weeks after treatment start. This chain links TRBV15 with TRBJ1-1; 7 positions match TRBD1. This sequence originates from a man in his fifties or sixties with urothelial cancer. The starting material was PBMCs, obtained around atezolizumab (anti-PD-L1) treatment. The CDR3 here is CATSSGWGTENTEAFF. The CDR3 coding sequence is TGTGCCACCAGCAGCGGATGGGGGACAGAGAACACTGAAGCTTTCTTT.